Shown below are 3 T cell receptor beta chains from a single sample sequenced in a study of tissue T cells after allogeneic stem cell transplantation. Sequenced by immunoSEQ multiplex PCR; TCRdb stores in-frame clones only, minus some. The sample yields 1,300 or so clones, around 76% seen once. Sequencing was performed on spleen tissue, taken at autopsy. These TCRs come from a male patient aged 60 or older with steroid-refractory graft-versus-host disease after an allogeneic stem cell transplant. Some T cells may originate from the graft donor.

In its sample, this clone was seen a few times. The CDR3 loop reads CASSQRTMTKNIQYF. The CDR3 DNA follows: TGCGCCAGCAGTCAGAGGACGATGACCAAAAACATTCAGTACTTC. V usage is TRBV23-1 and J usage is TRBJ2-4, with D uncertain. TRBV23-1 has ORF status, its function being uncertain. The CDR3 spans 15 residues. With 3 bases removed from V and 2 bases from J, the gap between germline ends came to 11 bases.

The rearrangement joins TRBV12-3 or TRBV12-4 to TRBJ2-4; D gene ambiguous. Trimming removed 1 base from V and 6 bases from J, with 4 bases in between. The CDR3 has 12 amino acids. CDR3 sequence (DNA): TGTGCCAGCAGTTTAGTGGCAAACATTCAGTACTTC. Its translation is CASSLVANIQYF.

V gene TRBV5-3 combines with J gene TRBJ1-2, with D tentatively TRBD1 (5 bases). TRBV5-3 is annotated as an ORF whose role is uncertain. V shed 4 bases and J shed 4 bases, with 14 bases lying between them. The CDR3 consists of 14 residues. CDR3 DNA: TGTGCCAGAAGCGGGACGGAGAGGCCCTATGGCTACACCTTC. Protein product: CARSGTERPYGYTF.